This TCR beta chain was captured in a study of Ad26.COV2.S vaccination and SARS-CoV-2 variants. Study in general: Ad26.COV2.S given intramuscularly, once or twice 56 days apart.

Concerning this clone itself: The antigen is unknown.

Overall study findings and caveats: Participants in the vaccine arm had higher spike-specific TCR breadth; placebo recipients had lower. Responses of spike-specific T cells (both CD8+ and CD4+) reportedly showed substantial breadth after vaccination.

Treatment here: around 19 received Ad26.COV2.S at low or high dose, single or two shots; about 5 received placebo; per-sample allocation not given. All samples were drawn on day 63, counting from the first vaccine or placebo injection. Using immunoSEQ multiplex PCR, the repertoire was profiled, and TCRdb retains in-frame clones only, with some absent. The profile shows some 350,000 clones, 85% to 90% of them singletons. This receptor was taken from a person between 18 and 60 years old who received the Ad26.COV2.S COVID-19 vaccine or a placebo. This specimen was peripheral blood, taken in a trial of Ad26.COV2.S vaccine versus placebo.

CDR3 residues: CAWSVSGQQPQHF. The CDR3 DNA reads as TGTGCCTGGAGTGTATCGGGACAGCAGCCCCAGCATTTT. The chain has TRBV30 and TRBJ1-5; 7 nucleotides agree with TRBD1. V was pared by 0 bases and J by 7 bases, with 3 bases of the junction left unmatched. In germline, CDR1 is GTSNPN, CDR2 SVGIG (reference sequence). The CDR3 is 13 amino acids.